The 27 T cell receptor beta chains presented below share a single source sample, sequenced in a study of CD8+ T cells in alopecia areata. Stated treatment: oral pan-JAK inhibitor, 5-10 mg twice daily. Extraction and reverse transcription of RNA yielded cDNA as the sequencing template. Assay used: immunoSEQ multiplex PCR; TCRdb lists only in-frame clones, some missing. The repertoire has 210,000 or so clones, more than 55% of them found once; the top ten carry about 1.2%. The sequencing used CD4+ T cells sorted from blood, collected at roughly week 45, from a patient treated with tofacitinib. These receptors were taken from a human donor with alopecia areata.

V gene TRBV7-2 combines with J gene TRBJ2-3; perhaps TRBD1 as D (5 bases). This CDR3 contains 13 residues. V was shortened by 5 bases and J by 5 bases, with 11 bases between the two germline ends. CDR1 and CDR2 (germline): SGHTA, FQGNSA. CDR3 residues: CASSPPREDTQYF. For the CDR3, the DNA is TGTGCCAGCAGCCCCCCCAGGGAAGATACGCAGTATTTT.

This clone was seen just once. The chain links TRBV6-6 to TRBJ1-2; a possible D gene is TRBD1 (6 bases). The CDR3 runs 13 residues. Trimming shortened V by 6 bases and J by 5 bases, and 13 bases separated the two germline ends. Germline V gives CDR1 MNHNY, CDR2 SVGAGI (reference sequence). The CDR3: CASRGGDIYGYTF. The CDR3 bases are TGTGCCAGCAGGGGCGGGGACATATATGGCTACACCTTC.

The chain is built from TRBV6-1 and TRBJ2-1; 10 bases agree with TRBD1. CDR1 is MNHNS and CDR2 is SASEGT in the germline V gene. The CDR3 sequence is 12 residues long. J lost 10 bases, V lost 4 bases, and 1 base had no gene match. The CDR3 spells CASSGGQGEQFF. DNA for the CDR3: TGTGCCAGCAGTGGGGGACAGGGGGAGCAGTTCTTC.

This clone appeared a few times. The sample contains more than one DNA sequence encoding this CDR3. The chain employs TRBV29-1 and TRBJ2-7; possibly TRBD1 for D (6 bases). The length of the CDR3 is 15 residues. Germline CDR1 reads SQVTM; CDR2 reads ANQGSEA. V dropped 6 bases and J dropped 4 bases, with 22 bases sitting between them. The chain's CDR3 is CSVGIPGRGLYEQYF. The CDR3 DNA is TGCAGCGTCGGAATTCCGGGCAGGGGCTTGTACGAGCAGTACTTC.

As regards this clone: This CDR3 is also generated by other DNA sequences in the sample. CDR3: CASSLEATGVTNEQFF. DNA of the CDR3: TGTGCCAGCAGCTTAGAAGCGACAGGGGTTACGAATGAGCAGTTCTTC. The V and J genes are TRBV7-2 and TRBJ2-1; 8 bases are a match to TRBD1. The CDR3 covers 16 residues. Germline lookup yields CDR1 SGHTA and CDR2 FQGNSA. The junction had 9 bases not matched to a gene; V was cut back by 1 base and J by 7 bases.

This chain links TRBV5-1 with TRBJ2-7, with 8 bases matching TRBD2. Germline V gives CDR1 SGHRS, CDR2 YFSETQ. This CDR3 has 14 amino acids. V was clipped by 4 bases and J by 5 bases; unmatched bases: 8. The CDR3 DNA follows: TGCGCCAGCAGCCCCATCGGGGGGGCCGACGAGCAGTACTTC. It yields the protein CASSPIGGADEQYF.

This chain links TRBV30 with TRBJ1-2; no reliable D call. From germline, CDR1 is GTSNPN and CDR2 SVGIG (reference sequence). CDR3 size: 14 residues. V was shortened by 0 bases and J by 6 bases, with 14 bases between the two germline ends. The CDR3 region is CAWSVRWTDNGYTF. The CDR3 DNA reads TGTGCCTGGAGTGTACGATGGACGGATAATGGCTACACCTTC.

Worth noting for this clone: Different DNA sequences within this sample yield the same CDR3. The chain recombines TRBV30 with TRBJ1-5; 8 positions match TRBD1. The V segment lost 4 bases and the J segment 4 bases; nucleotides outside the gene matches: 3. This CDR3 is built from 13 residues. In germline, CDR1 is GTSNPN, CDR2 SVGIG (reference sequence). DNA for the CDR3: TGTGCCTGGACAGGGGGCGATAATCAGCCCCAGCATTTT. Its translation: CAWTGGDNQPQHF.

The chain recombines TRBV6-4 with TRBJ2-3; 11 nucleotides match TRBD2. The J segment lost 2 bases and the V segment lost 6 bases, leaving 4 bases of the junction unmatched. The CDR3 sequence is 15 residues long. Germline CDR1 MRHNA, CDR2 SNTAGT. The CDR3: CASSLGLAATDTQYF. CDR3 in DNA: TGTGCCAGCAGCTTGGGACTAGCGGCCACAGATACGCAGTATTTT.

This clone was seen at least ten times. CDR3 DNA: TGTGCCAGTAGTATAGCCCCCGAGGCCGGTAATTCACCCCTCCACTTT. This sequence encodes CASSIAPEAGNSPLHF. The gene calls are TRBV19 and TRBJ1-6; D is unclear. V gave up 1 base and J gave up 6 bases, with 13 bases separating them. CDR1 is LNHDA, CDR2 SQIVND, per germline (reference sequence). CDR3 size: 16 residues.

The chain links TRBV13 to TRBJ2-7; 8 nucleotides agree with TRBD1. Per germline, CDR1 PRHDT and CDR2 FYEKMQ (reference sequence). J was trimmed by 1 base and V by 5 bases; bases with no gene match: 4. The CDR3 consists of 14 residues. DNA for the CDR3: TGTGCCAGCAGCGCGGACAGGGTATCCTACGAGCAGTACTTC. This gives the protein CASSADRVSYEQYF.

The chain recombines TRBV6-1 with TRBJ1-6; D uncertain. Germline V gene lookup returns CDR1 MNHNS and CDR2 SASEGT. V was pared by 4 bases and J by 8 bases, with 12 bases between. CDR3 length: 14 amino acids. CDR3 DNA: TGTGCCAGCAGTGCCCCGGGAGTATATTCACCCCTCCACTTT. Protein: CASSAPGVYSPLHF.

The CDR3 DNA reads as TGTGCTAGTGGTTTGCGAGGGGGCGCGGGGGATACGCAGTATTTT. This encodes CASGLRGGAGDTQYF. The chain employs TRBV12-5 and TRBJ2-3; weak D call: TRBD1 (7 bases). The length of the CDR3 is 15 residues. Germline loops: CDR1 LGHNT, CDR2 FRNRAP. V was shortened by 2 bases and J by 6 bases, with 15 bases between the two germline ends.

The chain carries TRBV5-1 and TRBJ2-2; D not certain. Deletions cut 5 bases from V and 3 bases from J, with 8 bases between. Germline CDR1 is SGHRS and CDR2 is YFSETQ. The CDR3 runs to 13 residues. The CDR3: CASRGEDTGELFF. The CDR3 region has the DNA TGCGCCAGCAGGGGCGAAGACACCGGGGAGCTGTTTTTT.

The chain recombines TRBV29-1 with TRBJ2-2, with 11 bases lining up with TRBD2. Germline V gene sequence: CDR1 SQVTM, CDR2 ANQGSEA. The CDR3 is 13 residues long. The ends lost 6 bases at V and 5 bases at J; junction bases unmatched: 2. CDR3 region: CSVASGGTGELFF. CDR3 coding DNA: TGCAGCGTAGCTAGCGGGGGGACCGGGGAGCTGTTTTTT.

This chain links TRBV4-3 with TRBJ1-6; D is possibly TRBD1 (5 bases). CDR1 is LGHNA, CDR2 YSLEER, per germline. CDR3 length equals 16 residues. Trimming stripped 0 bases from V and 8 bases from J, with 14 bases between. Here the CDR3 DNA reads TGCGCCAGCAGCCAAGATTCCCGGGGACGGGATTCACCCCTCCACTTT. It yields the protein CASSQDSRGRDSPLHF.

V is TRBV29-1 and J is TRBJ1-1; TRBD1 aligns across 9 bases. The CDR3 totals 13 residues. Germline-derived CDR1 and CDR2 are SQVTM and ANQGSEA. V shed 6 bases and J 1 base; nucleotides not matched to a gene: 3. The CDR3 protein is CSVAGQGNTEAFF. The CDR3 coding sequence is TGCAGCGTCGCGGGACAGGGGAACACTGAAGCTTTCTTT.

This clone was seen just once. The chain uses TRBV9 and TRBJ2-3; weak D call: TRBD2 (6 bases). V lost 0 bases to trimming and J lost 4 bases, with 15 bases between them. This CDR3 contains 16 residues. CDR1 and CDR2 (germline): SGDLS, YYNGEE. The CDR3 nucleotides are TGTGCCAGCAGCGTAGCTACTGGGGACTTTGCAGATACGCAGTATTTT. This gives the protein CASSVATGDFADTQYF. The complete variable domain, with remaining parts taken from reference TRBV9 and TRBJ2-3, reads DSGVTQTPKHLITATGQRVTLRCSPRSGDLSVYWYQQSLDQGLQFLIQYYNGEERAKGNILERFSAQQFPDLHSELNLSSLELGDSALYFCASSVATGDFADTQYFGPGTRLTVL.

The chain employs TRBV5-1 and TRBJ2-3, with TRBD1 matching 11 bases. V gave up 4 bases and J gave up 3 bases; unmatched junction bases: 7. The V gene's germline CDR1 is SGHRS and CDR2 YFSETQ. The CDR3 extends over 16 amino acids. The CDR3 DNA reads as TGCGCCAGCAGCATCGGGACAGGGGGTGTTACAGATACGCAGTATTTT. It yields the protein CASSIGTGGVTDTQYF.

The table lists this clone with a few counts. Other DNA sequences from this sample encode an identical CDR3 as well. The rearrangement joins TRBV30 to TRBJ2-7; D unresolved. This CDR3 has 11 residues. Trimming removed 0 bases from V and 7 bases from J, with 7 bases in between. Germline V gene sequence: CDR1 GTSNPN, CDR2 SVGIG (reference sequence). The CDR3 coding sequence is TGTGCCTGGAGTGTCGGCGGTGAGCAGTACTTC. Amino acids: CAWSVGGEQYF.

Only a few counts were recorded for this clone. V and J are TRBV30 and TRBJ1-1; TRBD1 might be the D (5 bases). Germline V CDR1 and CDR2: GTSNPN, SVGIG (reference sequence). This CDR3 comprises 14 residues. V lost 0 bases to trimming and J lost 1 base, with 9 bases between them. CDR3 in amino acids: CAWSVSGGNTEAFF. The DNA of the CDR3 is TGTGCCTGGAGTGTATCCGGGGGGAACACTGAAGCTTTCTTT.

This clone was recorded a few times. The chain carries TRBV4-1 and TRBJ1-1, with D maybe TRBD1 (5 bases). V was trimmed by 1 base and J by 0 bases, leaving 9 bases between them. Germline V CDR1 and CDR2: MGHRA, YSYEKL. The CDR3 contains 15 residues. CDR3 sequence reads: CASSQVGGMNTEAFF. CDR3 in DNA: TGCGCCAGCAGCCAAGTCGGGGGGATGAACACTGAAGCTTTCTTT.

The chain links TRBV6-6 to TRBJ1-2, with TRBD1 matching over 8 bases. This CDR3 comprises 13 residues. From germline, CDR1 is MNHNY and CDR2 SVGAGI (reference sequence). V dropped 6 bases and J dropped 7; count of bases not matched to a gene: 7. This chain's CDR3 is CASSPGQGAGYTF. In nucleotides, the CDR3 is TGTGCCAGCAGCCCCGGACAGGGCGCTGGCTACACCTTC.

The genes are TRBV27 and TRBJ1-1; weak D call: TRBD1 (5 bases). From germline, CDR1 is MNHEY and CDR2 SMNVEV (reference sequence). The CDR3 spans 14 residues. With 5 bases removed from V and 2 bases from J, the gap between germline ends came to 12 bases. This CDR3 is CASSLGLSNTEAFF. CDR3 bases: TGTGCCAGCAGTCTGGGGCTGAGCAACACTGAAGCTTTCTTT.

The chain combines TRBV7-7 with TRBJ2-5; a weak D match, TRBD2 (5 bases). The CDR3 is 13 amino acids. CDR1 is SSHAT and CDR2 is FNYEAQ in the germline V gene (reference sequence). Between the trimmed V and J ends, which lost 1 base and 5 bases, there was a span of 8 bases. CDR3 nucleotide sequence: TGTGCCAGCAGCTTAGGGGAGACGGAGACCCAGTACTTC. Its protein product is CASSLGETETQYF.

The chain recombines TRBV6-6 with TRBJ1-6, with D perhaps TRBD1 (5 bases). CDR3 length: 15 residues. V shed 2 bases and J shed 10 bases, with 15 bases lying between them. CDR1 MNHNY and CDR2 SVGAGI come from the germline V gene (reference sequence). CDR3 sequence reads: CASSYGGARDSPLHF. Written as DNA, the CDR3 is TGTGCCAGCAGTTACGGTGGGGCGAGGGACTCACCCCTCCACTTT.

In this sample, this clone turned up once. This chain joins TRBV30 and TRBJ1-2; 7 positions match TRBD1. The V gene's germline CDR1 is GTSNPN and CDR2 SVGIG (reference sequence). The V segment lost 2 bases and the J segment 8 bases; nucleotides outside the gene matches: 11. The CDR3 has 14 amino acids. DNA of the CDR3: TGTGCCTGGAGTCCAGGGGGACCCTATGTCGGCTACACCTTC. Translating gives CAWSPGGPYVGYTF.